This T cell receptor (beta chain) is from a study of Ad26.COV2.S vaccination and SARS-CoV-2 variants. Findings of the study overall: Total T cell responses may have been underestimated by the TCR breadth and depth analyses. Responses of spike-specific T cells (both CD8+ and CD4+) reportedly showed substantial breadth after vaccination. Non-spike TCR breadth was similar in vaccine and placebo recipients.

Trimming stripped 4 bases from V and 4 bases from J, with 18 bases between. The CDR3 consists of 15 residues. CDR1 and CDR2 from the germline V gene are SGHRS and YFSETQ. Sequenced by immunoSEQ multiplex PCR; TCRdb stores in-frame clones only, minus some. Of 85,000 to 120,000 clones listed, less than 85% are singletons. As concerns this clone: What it recognizes is unknown.

The source was peripheral blood, collected after recovery from COVID-19. The clonotype originates from a human donor who had recovered from COVID-19. The V call is TRBV5-1, the J call TRBJ2-7; possibly TRBD1 for D (5 bases). CDR3 in DNA: TGCGCCAGCAGCGCCGGAGCAGGGTGGAAGTACGAGCAGTACTTC. Its protein is CASSAGAGWKYEQYF.